This TCR beta chain was profiled in a study of graft-versus-host responses after intestinal transplantation. At the level of the study: Anti-thymocyte globulin served as induction for all recipients, who then took tacrolimus and steroids for 2 to 4 years.

V lost 4 bases, J lost 3 bases, and 22 bases lay in between. CDR3 length: 16 amino acids. Per the germline V gene, CDR1 is SQVTM and CDR2 is ANQGSEA. Libraries were prepared by immunoSEQ multiplex PCR; TCRdb keeps only in-frame clonotypes and omits some of them. Seen here are roughly 100,000 clones, approximately 93% observed once, and the top ten hold 1.2%. As to this clone: What it binds is unknown.

The clonotype originates from a human donor who received an intestinal transplant. This material consisted of unstimulated CD8+ T cells sorted from spleen or lymph node cells, taken before intestinal transplant. This rearrangement joins TRBV29-1 to TRBJ2-7, with D perhaps TRBD1 or TRBD2 (5 bases each). Written as DNA, the CDR3 is TGCAGCGTTGGAACCCCTACAGGAGGCGCCCTCTACGAGCAGTACTTC. Translated, it gives CSVGTPTGGALYEQYF.